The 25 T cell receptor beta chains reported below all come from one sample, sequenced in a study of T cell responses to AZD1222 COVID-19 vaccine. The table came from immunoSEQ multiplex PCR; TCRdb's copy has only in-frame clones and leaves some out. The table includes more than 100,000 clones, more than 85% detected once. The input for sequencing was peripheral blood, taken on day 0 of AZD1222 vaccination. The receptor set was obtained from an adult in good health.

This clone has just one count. CDR3 nucleotide sequence: TGTGCCACCAGCCTTATAGATAGCGGGAGGGCCCTAAGGCAGAACATTCAGTACTTC. It is translated as CATSLIDSGRALRQNIQYF. The chain links TRBV15 to TRBJ2-4; TRBD2 aligns across 11 bases. This CDR3 contains 19 residues. The trim removed 5 bases at V and 7 bases at J, leaving 19 bases unmatched. Germline CDR1 LNHNV, CDR2 YYDKDF (reference sequence).

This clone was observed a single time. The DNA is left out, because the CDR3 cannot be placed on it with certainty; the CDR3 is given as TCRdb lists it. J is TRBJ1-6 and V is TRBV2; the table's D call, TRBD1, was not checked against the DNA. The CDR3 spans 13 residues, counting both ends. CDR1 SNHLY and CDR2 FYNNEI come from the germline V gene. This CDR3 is CASSVGTGAPFHF.

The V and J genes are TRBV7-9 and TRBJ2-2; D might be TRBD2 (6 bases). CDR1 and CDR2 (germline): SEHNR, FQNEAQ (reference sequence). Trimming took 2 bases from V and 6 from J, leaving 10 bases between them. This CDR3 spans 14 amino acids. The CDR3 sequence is CASSLRTGAGELFF. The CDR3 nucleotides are TGTGCCAGCAGCTTACGTACGGGAGCCGGGGAGCTGTTTTTT.

CDR3 region: CASSLDRGMGNEQFF. The CDR3 nucleotides read TGTGCCAGCAGTTTAGACAGGGGGATGGGAAATGAGCAGTTCTTC. V gene TRBV27 combines with J gene TRBJ2-1; 9 bases match TRBD1. Looked up from germline, CDR1 is MNHEY and CDR2 is SMNVEV (reference sequence). V gave up 2 bases and J gave up 7 bases; unmatched junction bases: 6. The CDR3 loop spans 15 amino acids.

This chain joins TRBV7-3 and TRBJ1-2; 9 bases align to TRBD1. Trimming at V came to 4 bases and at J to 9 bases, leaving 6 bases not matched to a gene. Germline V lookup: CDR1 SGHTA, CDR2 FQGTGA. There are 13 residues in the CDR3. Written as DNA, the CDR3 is TGTGCCAGCAGCTCTTATGGACAGGGGAGCTACACCTTC. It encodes CASSSYGQGSYTF.

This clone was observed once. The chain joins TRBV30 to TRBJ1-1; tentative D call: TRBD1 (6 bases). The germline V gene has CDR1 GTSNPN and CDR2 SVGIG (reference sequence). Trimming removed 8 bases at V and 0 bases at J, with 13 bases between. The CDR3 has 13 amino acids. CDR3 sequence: CAATGLVNTEAFF. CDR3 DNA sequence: TGTGCCGCAACAGGGTTGGTGAACACTGAAGCTTTCTTT. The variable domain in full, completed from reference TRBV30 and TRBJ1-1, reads SQTIHQWPATLVQPVGSPLSLECTVEGTSNPNLYWYRQAAGRGLQLLFYSVGIGQISSEVPQNLSASRPQDRQFILSSKKLLLSDSGFYLCAATGLVNTEAFFGQGTRLTVV.

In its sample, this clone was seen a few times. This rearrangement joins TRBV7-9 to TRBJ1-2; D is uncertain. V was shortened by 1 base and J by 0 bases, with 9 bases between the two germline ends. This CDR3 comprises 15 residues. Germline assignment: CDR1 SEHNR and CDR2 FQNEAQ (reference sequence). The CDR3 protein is CASSLVGSSNYGYTF. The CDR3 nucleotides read TGTGCCAGCAGCTTAGTCGGGAGTTCTAACTATGGCTACACCTTC. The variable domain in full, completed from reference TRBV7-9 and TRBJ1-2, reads DTGVSQNPRHKITKRGQNVTFRCDPISEHNRLYWYRQTLGQGPEFLTYFQNEAQLEKSRLLSDRFSAERPKGSFSTLEIQRTEQGDSAMYLCASSLVGSSNYGYTFGSGTRLTVV.

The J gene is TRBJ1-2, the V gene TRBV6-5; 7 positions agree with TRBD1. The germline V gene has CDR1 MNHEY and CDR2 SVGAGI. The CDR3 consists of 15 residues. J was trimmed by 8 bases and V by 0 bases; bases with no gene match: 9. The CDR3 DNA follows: TGTGCCAGCAGTTACTCGATCGACAGGGTGGGAGGCTACACCTTC. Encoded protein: CASSYSIDRVGGYTF.

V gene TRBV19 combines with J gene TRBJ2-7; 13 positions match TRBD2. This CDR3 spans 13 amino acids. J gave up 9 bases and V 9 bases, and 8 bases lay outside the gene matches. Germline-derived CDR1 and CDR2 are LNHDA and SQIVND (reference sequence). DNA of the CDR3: TGTGCCAGCCGGACTAGCGGGAGAGGTGTGCAGTACTTC. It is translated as CASRTSGRGVQYF.

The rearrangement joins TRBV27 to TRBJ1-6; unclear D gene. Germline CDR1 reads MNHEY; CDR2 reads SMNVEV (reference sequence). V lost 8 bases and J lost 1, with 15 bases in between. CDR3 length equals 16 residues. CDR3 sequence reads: CASAREGVSYNSPLHF. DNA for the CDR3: TGTGCCAGCGCGCGTGAGGGAGTTTCCTATAATTCACCCCTCCACTTT.

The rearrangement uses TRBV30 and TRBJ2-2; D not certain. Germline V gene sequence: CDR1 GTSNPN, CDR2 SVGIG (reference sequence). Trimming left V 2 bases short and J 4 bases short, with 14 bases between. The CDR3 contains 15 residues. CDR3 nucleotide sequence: TGTGCCTGGAGTTTCGGCCCGGCCGGCACCGGGGAGCTGTTTTTT. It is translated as CAWSFGPAGTGELFF.

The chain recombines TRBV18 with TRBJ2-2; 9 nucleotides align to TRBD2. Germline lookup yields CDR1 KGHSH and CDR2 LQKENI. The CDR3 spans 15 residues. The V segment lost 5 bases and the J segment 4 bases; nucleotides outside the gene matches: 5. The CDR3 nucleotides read TGTGCCAGCTCAGCGGGACTAGCCTTCACCGGGGAGCTGTTTTTT. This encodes CASSAGLAFTGELFF. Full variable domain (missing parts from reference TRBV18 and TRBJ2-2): NAGVMQNPRHLVRRRGQEARLRCSPMKGHSHVYWYRQLPEEGLKFMVYLQKENIIDESGMPKERFSAEFPKEGPSILRIQQVVRGDSAAYFCASSAGLAFTGELFFGEGSRLTVL.

The CDR3 here is CASSLGDSSDTQYF. CDR3 DNA sequence: TGCGCCAGCAGCTTGGGGGACTCCTCAGATACGCAGTATTTT. This chain links TRBV5-1 with TRBJ2-3; tentative D call: TRBD2 (6 bases). Germline-derived CDR1 and CDR2 are SGHRS and YFSETQ. The V end lost 0 bases, the J end lost 4 bases, and 9 bases lay between the germline ends. The CDR3 length is 14 residues.

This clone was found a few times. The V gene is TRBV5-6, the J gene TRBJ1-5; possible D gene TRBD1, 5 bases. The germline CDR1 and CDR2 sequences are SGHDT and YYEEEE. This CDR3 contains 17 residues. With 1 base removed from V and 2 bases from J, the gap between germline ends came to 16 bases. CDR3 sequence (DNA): TGTGCCAGCAGCTTGTTTTACGGCAGGGCCGGCAATCAGCCCCAGCATTTT. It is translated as CASSLFYGRAGNQPQHF.

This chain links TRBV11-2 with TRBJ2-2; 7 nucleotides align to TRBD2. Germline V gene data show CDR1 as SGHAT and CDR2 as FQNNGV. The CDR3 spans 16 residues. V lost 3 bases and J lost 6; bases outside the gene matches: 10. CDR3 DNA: TGTGCCAGCAGCTTCTTGCGAAGTGGGGGGGCCGGGGAGCTGTTTTTT. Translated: CASSFLRSGGAGELFF.

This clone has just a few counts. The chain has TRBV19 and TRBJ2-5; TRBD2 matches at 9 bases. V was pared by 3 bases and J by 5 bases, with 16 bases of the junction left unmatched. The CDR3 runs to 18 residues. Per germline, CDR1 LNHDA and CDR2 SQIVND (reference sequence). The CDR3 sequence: CASSIRVTSGRRGETQYF. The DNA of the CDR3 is TGTGCCAGTAGTATCAGGGTGACTAGCGGAAGAAGGGGGGAGACCCAGTACTTC.

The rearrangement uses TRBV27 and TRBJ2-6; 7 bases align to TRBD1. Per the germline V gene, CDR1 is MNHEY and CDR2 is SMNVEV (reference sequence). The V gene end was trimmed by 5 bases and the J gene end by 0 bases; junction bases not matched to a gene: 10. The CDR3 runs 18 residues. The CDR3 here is CASSQRGTVLSGANVLTF. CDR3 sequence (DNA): TGTGCCAGCAGTCAGAGAGGGACAGTCCTCTCTGGGGCCAACGTCCTGACTTTC.

The CDR3 DNA is TGTGCCAGCAGTTTAAGGGGGGGTAGCGGGCTCGAGCAGTACTTC. It encodes CASSLRGGSGLEQYF. The gene calls are TRBV27 and TRBJ2-7, with a possible D match to TRBD2 (7 bases). Germline loops: CDR1 MNHEY, CDR2 SMNVEV (reference sequence). The V end was cut by 2 bases, the J end by 6 bases, with 17 bases between. This CDR3 is built from 15 residues.

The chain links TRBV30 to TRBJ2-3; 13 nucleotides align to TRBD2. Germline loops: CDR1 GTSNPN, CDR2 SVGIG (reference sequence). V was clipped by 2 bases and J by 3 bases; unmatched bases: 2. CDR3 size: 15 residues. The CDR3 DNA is TGTGCCTGGAGTCTGACTAGCGGGAGGACAGATACGCAGTATTTT. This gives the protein CAWSLTSGRTDTQYF.

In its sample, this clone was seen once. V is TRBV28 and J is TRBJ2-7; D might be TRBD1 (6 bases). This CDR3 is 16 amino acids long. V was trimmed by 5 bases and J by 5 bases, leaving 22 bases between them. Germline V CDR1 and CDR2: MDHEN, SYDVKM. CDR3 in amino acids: CASSHTRDTPRDEQYF. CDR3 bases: TGTGCCAGCAGTCACACACGGGACACCCCTCGGGACGAGCAGTACTTC.

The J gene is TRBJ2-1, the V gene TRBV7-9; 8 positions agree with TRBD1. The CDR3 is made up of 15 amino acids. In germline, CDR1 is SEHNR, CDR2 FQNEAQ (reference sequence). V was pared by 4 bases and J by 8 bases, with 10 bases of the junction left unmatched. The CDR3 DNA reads TGTGCCAGCAGCTATTCCCGGACAGGGAGCGATGAGCAGTTCTTC. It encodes CASSYSRTGSDEQFF.

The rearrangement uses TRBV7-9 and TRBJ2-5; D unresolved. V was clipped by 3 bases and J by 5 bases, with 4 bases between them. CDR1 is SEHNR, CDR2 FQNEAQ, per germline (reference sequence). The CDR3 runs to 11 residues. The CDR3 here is CASSLAETQYF. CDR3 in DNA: TGTGCCAGCAGCTTGGCGGAGACCCAGTACTTC.

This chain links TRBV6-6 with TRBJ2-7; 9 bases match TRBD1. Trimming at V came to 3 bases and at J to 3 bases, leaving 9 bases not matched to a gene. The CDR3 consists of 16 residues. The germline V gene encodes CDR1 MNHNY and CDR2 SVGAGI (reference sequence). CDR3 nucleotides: TGTGCCAGCAGTTATGGGGGACAGGGAAAAGGCTACGAGCAGTACTTC. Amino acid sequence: CASSYGGQGKGYEQYF.

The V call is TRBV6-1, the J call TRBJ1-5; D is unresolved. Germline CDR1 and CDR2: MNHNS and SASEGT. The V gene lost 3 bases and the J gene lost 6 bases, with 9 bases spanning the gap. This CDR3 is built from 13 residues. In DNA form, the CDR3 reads TGTGCCAGCAGTGACACTTTAGCTCAGCCCCAGCATTTT. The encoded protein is CASSDTLAQPQHF.

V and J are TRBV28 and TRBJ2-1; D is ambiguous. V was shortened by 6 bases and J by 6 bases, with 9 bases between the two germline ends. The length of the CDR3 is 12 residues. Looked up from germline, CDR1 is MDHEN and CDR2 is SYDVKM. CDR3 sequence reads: CASSYNPNEQFF. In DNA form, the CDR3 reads TGTGCCAGCAGCTACAACCCCAATGAGCAGTTCTTC.